This T cell receptor (beta chain) was identified during a study of control samples from healthy donors and cancer patients. The method was immunoSEQ multiplex PCR; TCRdb's version includes in-frame clones alone and lacks a portion of them. There are over 150,000 clones in the sample; 91% occur only once, and 2% lies in the top ten. The sample holds one count of this clone. V gave up 2 bases and J gave up 0 bases, with 14 bases separating them. CDR3 length equals 17 residues. The germline V gene encodes CDR1 SGHAT and CDR2 FQNNGV. V gene TRBV11-2 combines with J gene TRBJ1-3; D may be TRBD1 (6 bases). The sequence was obtained from a woman aged 40-49 years in good health. Sequenced sample: blood. In DNA, the CDR3 is TGTGCCAGCAGCTTATGGGGGCAGGGGATCTCTGGAAACACCATATATTTT. Translation: CASSLWGQGISGNTIYF.